Following are 16 T cell receptor beta chains from one sample sequenced in a study of a mutant IDH1 vaccine in newly diagnosed glioma. These receptors have no identified antigens. Time point denoted: week 5, during vaccination. Vaccination comprised doses that each held 300 ug of mutant IDH1 20-mer peptide, plus topical imiquimod. Generated by immunoSEQ multiplex PCR, the TCRdb table keeps only in-frame clones and is missing some. The table has 37,000 or so clones, about 79% seen once. Material: PBMCs, obtained from a glioma patient whose treatment included an IDH1 peptide vaccine. The receptors were gathered from a man aged 25 to 40 with glioma.

The CDR3 region is CAWSGVPVAQYF. In nucleotides, the CDR3 is TGTGCCTGGAGTGGCGTCCCCGTAGCGCAGTATTTT. V and J are TRBV30 and TRBJ2-3; no definite D call. The CDR3 totals 12 residues. Germline loops: CDR1 GTSNPN, CDR2 SVGIG (reference sequence). V was pared by 1 base and J by 10 bases, with 12 bases between.

The chain uses TRBV29-1 and TRBJ1-2, with D maybe TRBD1 (5 bases). This CDR3 has 14 residues. V shed 1 base and J shed 7 bases, with 16 bases lying between them. In germline, CDR1 is SQVTM, CDR2 ANQGSEA. The CDR3 DNA is TGCAGCGTTGAAGCCGGGCAGGGAAGCTCTGGCTACACCTTC. Protein: CSVEAGQGSSGYTF.

V is TRBV6-4 and J is TRBJ2-2, with TRBD2 identical over 7 bases. V lost 5 bases, J lost 7 bases, and 7 bases stayed unmatched. The CDR3 covers 14 residues. Germline assignment: CDR1 MRHNA and CDR2 SNTAGT. The CDR3 spells CASSKGTIGGELFF. The DNA of the CDR3 is TGTGCCAGCAGTAAAGGGACTATCGGCGGGGAGCTGTTTTTT.

This clone was detected only a few times. This rearrangement joins TRBV2 to TRBJ1-5; D gene unclear. This CDR3 spans 12 amino acids. Between the trimmed V and J ends, which lost 2 bases and 6 bases, there was a span of 5 bases. CDR1 is SNHLY, CDR2 FYNNEI, per germline. The CDR3 nucleotides read TGTGCCAGCAGTGAATCGGGTCAGCCCCAGCATTTT. Its protein is CASSESGQPQHF.

The J gene is TRBJ1-1, the V gene TRBV6-6; weak D call: TRBD1 (5 bases). V was clipped by 5 bases and J by 0 bases, with 10 bases between them. The CDR3 contains 14 residues. Germline V gives CDR1 MNHNY, CDR2 SVGAGI (reference sequence). CDR3 protein: CASSDWGLNTEAFF. For the CDR3, the DNA is TGTGCCAGCAGTGACTGGGGCTTGAACACTGAAGCTTTCTTT.

The V gene is TRBV5-1, the J gene TRBJ1-4; 9 positions match TRBD1. Germline values: CDR1 SGHRS, CDR2 YFSETQ. The CDR3 covers 15 residues. The trim removed 4 bases at V and 7 bases at J, leaving 8 bases unmatched. CDR3 loop: CASSQTRQGGEKLFF. CDR3 DNA: TGCGCCAGCAGCCAGACCCGACAGGGGGGTGAAAAACTGTTTTTT. The variable domain in full, completed from reference TRBV5-1 and TRBJ1-4, reads KAGVTQTPRYLIKTRGQQVTLSCSPISGHRSVSWYQQTPGQGLQFLFEYFSETQRNKGNFPGRFSGRQFSNSRSEMNVSTLELGDSALYLCASSQTRQGGEKLFFGSGTQLSVL.

V is TRBV6-1 and J is TRBJ1-1; TRBD1 might be the D (5 bases). The V end was cut by 4 bases, the J end by 5 bases, with 14 bases between. Germline CDR1 and CDR2: MNHNS and SASEGT. The CDR3 extends over 14 amino acids. The CDR3 nucleotides are TGTGCCAGCAGTGTACACCCTCCAGGGACTGAAGCTTTCTTT. Translated, it gives CASSVHPPGTEAFF.

The J gene is TRBJ2-5, the V gene TRBV5-1, with D uncertain. The CDR3 extends over 11 amino acids. CDR1 is SGHRS, CDR2 YFSETQ, per germline. The V end lost 2 bases, the J end lost 5 bases, and 4 bases lay between the germline ends. In nucleotides, the CDR3 is TGCGCCAGCAGCTTTGCGGAGACCCAGTACTTC. Its translation: CASSFAETQYF.

This clone was picked up one time. The chain combines TRBV2 with TRBJ1-5; unclear D gene. Trimming removed 8 bases from V and 0 bases from J, with 14 bases in between. CDR3 length: 15 amino acids. Germline CDR1 reads SNHLY; CDR2 reads FYNNEI. The CDR3 nucleotides are TGTGCCAGCGCAAGTTTGCGGGATAGCAATCAGCCCCAGCATTTT. Translation: CASASLRDSNQPQHF.

J is TRBJ1-2 and V is TRBV9; no firm D call. This CDR3 is built from 13 residues. CDR1 and CDR2 (germline): SGDLS, YYNGEE. V gave up 5 bases and J gave up 6 bases, with 14 bases separating them. The CDR3 spells CASRREGFDGYTF. The CDR3 DNA reads TGTGCCAGCAGGAGGGAGGGCTTCGATGGCTACACCTTC.

The V gene is TRBV2, the J gene TRBJ2-5, with TRBD2 matching 7 bases. Germline values: CDR1 SNHLY, CDR2 FYNNEI. V trimming: 0 bases; J trimming: 4 bases; junction bases outside the gene matches: 17. This CDR3 contains 19 residues. The CDR3 sequence: CASSEAGRAGGSKRETQYF. CDR3 bases: TGTGCCAGCAGTGAAGCGGGAAGGGCCGGGGGGAGTAAGAGAGAGACCCAGTACTTC.

The chain uses TRBV30 and TRBJ1-1; D not certain. The CDR3 is made up of 14 amino acids. Deletions cut 4 bases from V and 2 bases from J, with 14 bases between. Germline CDR1 GTSNPN, CDR2 SVGIG (reference sequence). CDR3: CAWNKGTFNTEAFF. The CDR3 bases are TGTGCCTGGAATAAGGGCACTTTCAACACTGAAGCTTTCTTT. Supplemented by reference TRBV30 and TRBJ1-1, the full variable domain reads SQTIHQWPATLVQPVGSPLSLECTVEGTSNPNLYWYRQAAGRGLQLLFYSVGIGQISSEVPQNLSASRPQDRQFILSSKKLLLSDSGFYLCAWNKGTFNTEAFFGQGTRLTVV.

Only one count was recorded for this clone. The chain carries TRBV5-6 and TRBJ1-5; TRBD1 might be the D (6 bases). The CDR3 runs 14 residues. CDR1 SGHDT and CDR2 YYEEEE come from the germline V gene. V dropped 4 bases and J dropped 2 bases, with 10 bases sitting between them. The CDR3: CASSIQGRNQPQHF. The CDR3 nucleotides read TGTGCCAGCAGCATACAGGGTCGCAATCAGCCCCAGCATTTT.

This chain links TRBV2 with TRBJ2-1, with a possible D match to TRBD2 (7 bases). This CDR3 is built from 13 residues. Between the trimmed V and J ends, which lost 7 bases and 15 bases, there was a span of 22 bases. Per the germline V gene, CDR1 is SNHLY and CDR2 is FYNNEI. The CDR3 nucleotides are TGTGCCAGCATTGTGGGGGGGGCCCGGCAGCCGTTCTTC. It is translated as CASIVGGARQPFF.

This chain links TRBV30 with TRBJ2-5; no clear D gene. Germline-derived CDR1 and CDR2 are GTSNPN and SVGIG (reference sequence). The CDR3 spans 13 residues. V was shortened by 2 bases and J by 4 bases, with 11 bases between the two germline ends. CDR3 loop: CAWSTARLETQYF. The CDR3 DNA reads TGTGCCTGGAGTACGGCTAGACTAGAGACCCAGTACTTC.

This rearrangement joins TRBV6-1 to TRBJ2-7; 7 bases agree with TRBD1. Germline V gives CDR1 MNHNS, CDR2 SASEGT. The trim removed 10 bases at V and 4 bases at J, leaving 16 bases unmatched. The CDR3 sequence is 15 residues long. CDR3 bases: TGTGCCACCCCTCCCCCCGGCGGCAGGGGGTACGAGCAGTACTTC. This codes for CATPPPGGRGYEQYF.